Below, 2 T cell receptor beta chains from the same sample are listed, as sequenced in a study of T cell responses to AZD1222 COVID-19 vaccine. Here immunoSEQ multiplex PCR was the method, and the copy in TCRdb shows in-frame clones only, minus some. The sample has around 200,000 clones, approximately 94% seen once. The specimen was peripheral blood, collected 28 days after the second AZD1222 dose. All receptors derive from an adult who received the AZD1222 COVID-19 vaccine.

This chain joins TRBV11-3 and TRBJ1-6; D not certain. Trimming removed 0 bases at V and 8 bases at J, with 8 bases between. Looked up from germline, CDR1 is SGHNT and CDR2 is YENEEA. There are 14 residues in the CDR3. The CDR3 DNA sequence: TGTGCCAGCAGCTTAGAGGGTTCTTATTCACCCCTCCACTTT. Its protein product is CASSLEGSYSPLHF.

This clone was found once. The rearrangement joins TRBV18 to TRBJ1-5; D remains ambiguous. Germline V CDR1 and CDR2: KGHSH, LQKENI. This CDR3 spans 15 amino acids. Trimming pared 5 bases from V and 5 bases from J, leaving 16 bases between. CDR3 nucleotides: TGTGCCAGCTCAGAAACCGTGGGTCGGGATCAGCCCCAGCATTTT. It yields the protein CASSETVGRDQPQHF.